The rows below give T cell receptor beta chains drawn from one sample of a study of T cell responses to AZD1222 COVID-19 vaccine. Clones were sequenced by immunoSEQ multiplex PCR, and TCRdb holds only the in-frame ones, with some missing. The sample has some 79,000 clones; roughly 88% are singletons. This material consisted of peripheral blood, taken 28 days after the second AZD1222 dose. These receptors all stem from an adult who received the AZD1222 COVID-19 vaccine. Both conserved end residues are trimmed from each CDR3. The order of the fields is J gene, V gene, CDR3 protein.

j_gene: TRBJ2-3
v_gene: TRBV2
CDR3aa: ASSRAGPTDTQY

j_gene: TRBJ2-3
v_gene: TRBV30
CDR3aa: AWSVAGARGDTQY

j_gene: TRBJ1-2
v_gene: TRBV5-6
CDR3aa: ASSFDQTGRYGYT

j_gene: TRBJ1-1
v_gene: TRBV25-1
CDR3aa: ASRTGKVGLNTEAF

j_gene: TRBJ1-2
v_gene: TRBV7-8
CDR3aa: ASSPRGLSNYGYT

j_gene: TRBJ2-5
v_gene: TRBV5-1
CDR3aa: ASSLEETQY

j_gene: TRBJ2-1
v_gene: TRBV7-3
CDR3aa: ASSLSLAGLYNEQF

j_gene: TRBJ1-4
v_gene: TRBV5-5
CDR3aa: ASSLSQGAAEKLF

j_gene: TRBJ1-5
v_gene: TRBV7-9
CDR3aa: ASSQDRTQPQH

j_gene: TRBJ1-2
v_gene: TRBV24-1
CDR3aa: ATRGGNDGYT

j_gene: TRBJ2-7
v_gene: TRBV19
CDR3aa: ASSISTLRQGVNEQY

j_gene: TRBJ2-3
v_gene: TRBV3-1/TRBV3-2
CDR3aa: ASSQALSDTQY

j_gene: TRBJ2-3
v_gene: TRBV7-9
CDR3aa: ASSSVTATDTQY

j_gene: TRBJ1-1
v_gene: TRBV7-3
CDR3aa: ASSSDTNTEAF

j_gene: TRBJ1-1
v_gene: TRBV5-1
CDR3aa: ASSSRDLTGVNTEAF

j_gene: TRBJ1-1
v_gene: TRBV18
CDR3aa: ASSSVGVTTEAF

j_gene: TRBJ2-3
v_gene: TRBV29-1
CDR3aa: SAWTGRTQY

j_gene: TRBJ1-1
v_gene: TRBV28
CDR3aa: ASSFWEALNTEAF

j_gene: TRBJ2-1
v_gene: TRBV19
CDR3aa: ASSISSRGHSEQF

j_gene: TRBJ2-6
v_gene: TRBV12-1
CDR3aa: ASSFDPVEAAFSGANVLT

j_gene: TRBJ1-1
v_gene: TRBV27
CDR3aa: ASRPWQGGEAF

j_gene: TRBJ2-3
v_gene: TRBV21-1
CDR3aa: ASSKAQGETELEVHNTDTQY

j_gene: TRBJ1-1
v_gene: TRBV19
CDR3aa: ASSIGGRYVNTEAF

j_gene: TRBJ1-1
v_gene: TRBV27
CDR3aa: ASSLSGYTEAF

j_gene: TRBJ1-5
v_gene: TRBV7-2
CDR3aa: ASSVTGGDQPQH

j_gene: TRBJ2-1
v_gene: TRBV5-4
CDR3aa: ASSSGTSGRRGEQF

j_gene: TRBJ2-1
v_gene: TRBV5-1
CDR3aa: ASRGTSELRMFYNEQF

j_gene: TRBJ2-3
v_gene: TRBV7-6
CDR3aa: ASSFDSQGTSGRLSTDTQY

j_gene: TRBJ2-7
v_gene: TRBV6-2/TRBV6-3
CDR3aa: ASSYGPYEQY

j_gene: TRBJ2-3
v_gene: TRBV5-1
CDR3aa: ASIGEIRQRPSDTQY

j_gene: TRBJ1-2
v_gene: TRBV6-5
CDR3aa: ASRRGTGASYGYT

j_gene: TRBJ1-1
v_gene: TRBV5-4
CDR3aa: ASSFLGTNTEAF

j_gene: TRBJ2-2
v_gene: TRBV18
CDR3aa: ASSRDQNTGELF

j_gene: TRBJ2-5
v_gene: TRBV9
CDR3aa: ASSVDVGNARETQY

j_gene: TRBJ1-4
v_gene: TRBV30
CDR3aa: AGDRVSNEKLF

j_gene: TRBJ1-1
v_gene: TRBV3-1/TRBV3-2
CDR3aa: ASSLRDTEAF

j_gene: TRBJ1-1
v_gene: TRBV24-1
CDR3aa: ATRTGTGDNTEAF

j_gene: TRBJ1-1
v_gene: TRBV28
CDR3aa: ASSSLGVEAF

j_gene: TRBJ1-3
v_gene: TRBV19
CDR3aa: ASSRYGALSSGNTIY

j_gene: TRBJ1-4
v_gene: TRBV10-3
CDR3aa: AISGQDNEKLF

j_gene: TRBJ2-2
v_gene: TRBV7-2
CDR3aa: ASSSTGTSSWGELF

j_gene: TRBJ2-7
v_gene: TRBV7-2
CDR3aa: ASSLGGRDEQY

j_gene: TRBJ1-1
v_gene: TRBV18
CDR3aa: ASSPQAMNTEAF

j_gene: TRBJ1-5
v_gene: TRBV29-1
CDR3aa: SVCLTGSNQPQH

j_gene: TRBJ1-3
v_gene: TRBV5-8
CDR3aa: ASSFRLSSGNTIY

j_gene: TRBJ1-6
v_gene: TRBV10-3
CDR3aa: AISEGVGGSSPLH

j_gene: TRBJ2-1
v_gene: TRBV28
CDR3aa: ASRYSGEAYNEQF

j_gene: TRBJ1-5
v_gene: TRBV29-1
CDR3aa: SVWTGASNQPQH

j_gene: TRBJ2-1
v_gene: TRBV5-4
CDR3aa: ASTVPGEGNEQF

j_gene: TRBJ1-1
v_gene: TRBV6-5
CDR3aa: ASSYFTVSNTEAF

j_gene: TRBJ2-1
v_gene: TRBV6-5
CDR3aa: ASARGSSYNEQF

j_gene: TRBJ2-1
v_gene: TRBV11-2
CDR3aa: ASSLEGYGYNEQF

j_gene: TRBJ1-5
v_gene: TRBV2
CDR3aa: ASTEGNQPQH

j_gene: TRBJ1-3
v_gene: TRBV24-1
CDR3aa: ATSDPGTGILY